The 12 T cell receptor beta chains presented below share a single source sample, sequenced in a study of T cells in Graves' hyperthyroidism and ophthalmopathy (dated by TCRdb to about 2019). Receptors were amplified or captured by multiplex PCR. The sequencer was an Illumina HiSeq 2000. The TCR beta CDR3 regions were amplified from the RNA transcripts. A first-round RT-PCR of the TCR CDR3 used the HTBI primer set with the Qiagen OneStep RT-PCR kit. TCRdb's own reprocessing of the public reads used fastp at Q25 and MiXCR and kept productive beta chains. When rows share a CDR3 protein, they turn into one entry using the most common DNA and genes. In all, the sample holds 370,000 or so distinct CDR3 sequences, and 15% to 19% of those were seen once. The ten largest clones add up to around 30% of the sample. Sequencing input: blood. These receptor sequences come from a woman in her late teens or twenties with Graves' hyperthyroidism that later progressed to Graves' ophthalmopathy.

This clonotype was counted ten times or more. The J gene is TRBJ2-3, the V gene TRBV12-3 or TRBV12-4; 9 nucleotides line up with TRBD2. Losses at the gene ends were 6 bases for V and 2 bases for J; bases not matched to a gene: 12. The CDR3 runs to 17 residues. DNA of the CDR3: TGTGCCAGCAGACCCGTAGTAGCGGGAGAGACCACAGATACGCAGTATTTT. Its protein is CASRPVVAGETTDTQYF.

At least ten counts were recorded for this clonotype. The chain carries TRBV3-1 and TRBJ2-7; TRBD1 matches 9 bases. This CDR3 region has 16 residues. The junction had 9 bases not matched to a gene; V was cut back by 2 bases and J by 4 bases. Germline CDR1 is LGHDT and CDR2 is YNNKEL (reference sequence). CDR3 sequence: CASSQTGTGRSYEQYF. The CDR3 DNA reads TGTGCCAGCAGCCAAACCGGGACAGGGCGGTCTTACGAGCAGTACTTC.

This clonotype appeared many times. As DNA, the CDR3 is TGTGCCAGCAGTTTGAGCCCAGGGCCAGGCTACGAGCAGTACTTC. Protein sequence: CASSLSPGPGYEQYF. The rearrangement links TRBV28 to TRBJ2-7; perhaps TRBD1 as D (5 bases). Germline V gives CDR1 MDHEN, CDR2 SYDVKM. The germline V and J ends were trimmed by 3 bases and 3 bases, with 15 bases remaining between them. This CDR3 contains 15 residues. Filled out from reference TRBV28 and TRBJ2-7, the complete variable domain reads DVKVTQSSRYLVKRTGEKVFLECVQDMDHENMFWYRQDPGLGLRLIYFSYDVKMKEKGDIPEGYSVSREKKERFSLILESASTNQTSMYLCASSLSPGPGYEQYFGPGTRLTVT.

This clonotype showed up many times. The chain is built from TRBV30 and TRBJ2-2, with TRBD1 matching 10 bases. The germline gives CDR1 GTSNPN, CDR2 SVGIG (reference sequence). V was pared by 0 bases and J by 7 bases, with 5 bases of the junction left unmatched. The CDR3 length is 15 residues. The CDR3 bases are TGTGCCTGGAGTGTGTCGGACAGGGGGTACGGGGAGCTGTTTTTT. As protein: CAWSVSDRGYGELFF.

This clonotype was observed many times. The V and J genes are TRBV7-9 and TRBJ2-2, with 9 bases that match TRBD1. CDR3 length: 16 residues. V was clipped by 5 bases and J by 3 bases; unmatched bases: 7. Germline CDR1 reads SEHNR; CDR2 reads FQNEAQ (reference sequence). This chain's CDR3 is CASSPLTGGYTGELFF. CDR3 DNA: TGTGCCAGCAGCCCCTTGACAGGGGGGTACACCGGGGAGCTGTTTTTT.

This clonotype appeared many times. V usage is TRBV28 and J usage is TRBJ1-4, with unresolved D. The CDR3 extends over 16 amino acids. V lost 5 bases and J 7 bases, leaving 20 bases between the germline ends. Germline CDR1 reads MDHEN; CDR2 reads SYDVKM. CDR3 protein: CASSRTRGRAGEKLFF. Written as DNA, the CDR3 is TGTGCCAGCAGTCGGACTCGCGGGAGGGCGGGTGAAAAACTGTTTTTT.

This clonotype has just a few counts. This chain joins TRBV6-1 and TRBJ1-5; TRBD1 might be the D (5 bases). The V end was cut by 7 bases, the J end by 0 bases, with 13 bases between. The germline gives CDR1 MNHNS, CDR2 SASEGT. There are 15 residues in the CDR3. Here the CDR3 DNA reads TGTGCCAGCATGGTCGGGACCTATAGCAATCAGCCCCAGCATTTT. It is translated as CASMVGTYSNQPQHF.

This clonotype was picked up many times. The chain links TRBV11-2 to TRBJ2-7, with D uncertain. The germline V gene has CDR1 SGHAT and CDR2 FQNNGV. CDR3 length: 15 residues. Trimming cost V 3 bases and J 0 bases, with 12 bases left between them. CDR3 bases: TGTGCCAGCAGCTTCGGCGGCCGAGCCTCCTACGAGCAGTACTTC. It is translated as CASSFGGRASYEQYF.

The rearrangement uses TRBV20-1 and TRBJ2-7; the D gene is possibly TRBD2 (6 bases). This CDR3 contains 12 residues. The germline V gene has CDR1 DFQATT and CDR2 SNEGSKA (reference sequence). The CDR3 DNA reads TGCAGCGGTTCGTACGGGAGTGGGGAGCAGTACTTC. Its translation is CSGSYGSGEQYF.

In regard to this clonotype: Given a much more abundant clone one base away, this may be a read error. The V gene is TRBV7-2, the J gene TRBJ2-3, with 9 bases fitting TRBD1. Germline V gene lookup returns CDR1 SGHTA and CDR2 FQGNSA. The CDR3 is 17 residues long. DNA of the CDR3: TGTGCCAACAGCTTATACACCGGGACAGGGTTAACAGATACGCAGTATTTT. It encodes CANSLYTGTGLTDTQYF.

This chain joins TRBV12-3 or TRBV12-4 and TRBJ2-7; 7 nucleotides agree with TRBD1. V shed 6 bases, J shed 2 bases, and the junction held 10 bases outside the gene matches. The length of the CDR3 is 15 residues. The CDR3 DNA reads TGTGCCAGCAGAGAAGATCGGGACAGAACCTACGAGCAGTACTTC. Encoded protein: CASREDRDRTYEQYF.

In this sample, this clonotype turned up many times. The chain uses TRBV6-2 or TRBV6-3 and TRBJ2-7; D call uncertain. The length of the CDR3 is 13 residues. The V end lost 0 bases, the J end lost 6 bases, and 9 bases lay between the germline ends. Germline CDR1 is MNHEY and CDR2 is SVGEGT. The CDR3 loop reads CASSYSRQFEQYF. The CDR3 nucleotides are TGTGCCAGCAGTTACTCGCGCCAGTTCGAGCAGTACTTC.